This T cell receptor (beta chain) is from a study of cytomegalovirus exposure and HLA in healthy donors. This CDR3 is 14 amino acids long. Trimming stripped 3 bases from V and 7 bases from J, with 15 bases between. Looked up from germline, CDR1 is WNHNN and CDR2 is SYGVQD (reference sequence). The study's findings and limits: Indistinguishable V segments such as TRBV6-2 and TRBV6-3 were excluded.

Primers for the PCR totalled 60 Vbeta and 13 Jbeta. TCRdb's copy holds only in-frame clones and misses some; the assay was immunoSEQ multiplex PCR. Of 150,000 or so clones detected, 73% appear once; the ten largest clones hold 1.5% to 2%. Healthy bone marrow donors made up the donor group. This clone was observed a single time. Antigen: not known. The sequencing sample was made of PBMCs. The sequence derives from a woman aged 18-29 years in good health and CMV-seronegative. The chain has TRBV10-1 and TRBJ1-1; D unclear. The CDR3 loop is CASSESRGMGEAFF. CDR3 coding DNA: TGCGCCAGCAGTGAAAGCCGGGGAATGGGTGAAGCTTTCTTT.